Here is one T cell receptor (beta chain) with its context. TCRdb keeps only in-frame clones here, not all; method: immunoSEQ multiplex PCR. Among some 30,000 clones listed, about 89% were seen once. These data belong to a study of T cell changes during pregnancy in multiple sclerosis. In germline, CDR1 is SGDLS, CDR2 YYNGEE. The CDR3 covers 14 residues. V was clipped by 3 bases and J by 6 bases; unmatched bases: 5. This sequence joins TRBV9 and TRBJ1-2; TRBD1 matches at 10 bases. The sequencing here drew on CD8+ T cells from peripheral blood mononuclear cells, taken after pregnancy. This sequence was found in a female donor with multiple sclerosis, enrolled in a pregnancy study. The CDR3, as DNA: TGTGCCAGCAGCGCAACCGACAGGGGGCATGGCTACACCTTC. Its translation is CASSATDRGHGYTF. Looking up the rest from reference TRBV9 and TRBJ1-2 gives the full variable domain: DSGVTQTPKHLITATGQRVTLRCSPRSGDLSVYWYQQSLDQGLQFLIQYYNGEERAKGNILERFSAQQFPDLHSELNLSSLELGDSALYFCASSATDRGHGYTFGSGTRLTVV.